A single sample gave rise to the 3 T cell receptor beta chains below, sequenced in a study of T-cell memory formation after mild COVID-19. MiXCR, run by TCRdb on the 5' RACE reads, gives a single entry per CDR3 protein. The sample includes more than 400,000 distinct CDR3 sequences, roughly 18% of them seen just once. The material sequenced was PBMCs or a T cell subset sorted from them (not recorded which). The source of these receptors is an adult woman who had mild COVID-19 (a few samples of this study predate the infection). Cell type and time point are not known.

The chain recombines TRBV7-2 with TRBJ2-3; TRBD2 aligns across 7 bases. Germline trimming cut 6 bases from V and 1 base from J; bases unmatched to any gene: 10. Germline loops: CDR1 SGHTA, CDR2 FQGNSA. This CDR3 is 16 amino acids long. The CDR3 loop reads CASSPYLAGRTDTQYF. CDR3 nucleotide sequence: TGTGCCAGCAGTCCTTATTTAGCGGGCCGCACAGATACGCAGTATTTT.

This clonotype has just a few counts. This chain uses TRBV20-1 with TRBJ2-5, with D possibly TRBD1 on 5 matching bases. Germline V gene sequence: CDR1 DFQATT, CDR2 SNEGSKA (reference sequence). The CDR3 length is 14 residues. Trimming stripped 4 bases from V and 2 bases from J, with 14 bases between. The CDR3 spells CSAKLWQGQETQYF. CDR3 sequence (DNA): TGCAGTGCTAAGCTCTGGCAGGGACAAGAGACCCAGTACTTC.

J is TRBJ2-7 and V is TRBV29-1, with 10 bases identical to TRBD1. CDR1 is SQVTM, CDR2 ANQGSEA, per germline. CDR3 length: 15 residues. V shed 6 bases and J 3 bases; nucleotides not matched to a gene: 11. This chain's CDR3 is CSVASDRGPYYEQYF. The CDR3 bases are TGCAGCGTAGCCTCCGACAGGGGGCCGTACTACGAGCAGTACTTC.